Here is one T cell receptor (beta chain) with its context. Its antigen has not been determined. The junction departs from germline at one end; a sequencing error may be responsible. This sample's time point label indicates: blood at routine non-recurrence follow-up after resection. TCR sequencing used whole RNA extracted from tumor and nontumor lung tissue, or from cryopreserved PBMC samples, without cell sorting. Only patients for whom sufficient RNA was available from at least two tumor regions were selected for TCR sequencing. This sample was included in a study of spatial heterogeneity in lung cancer (dated by TCRdb to the late 2010s). Concerning the study at large: Samples were obtained from fewer than 80 patients with early-stage, untreated non-small cell lung cancer from the lung TRACERx cohort. Follow-up PBMC samples were sequenced whenever available, and the median time to follow-up was roughly two years after resection. Beta-chain transcripts were consistently detected in greater numbers than alpha-chain transcripts, which likely reflected higher beta-chain transcript abundance. In the raw uncorrected reads, each unique combination of TCR and UMI appeared on average more than ten times. TCR alpha and beta repertoires were quantitatively compared across multiple tumor regions, matched nontumor lung and blood in non-small cell lung cancer. Nonsynonymous mutation counts, determined by whole-exome sequencing of tumor tissue, were related to features of the TCR repertoire. Both alpha and beta chains were TCR-sequenced in approximately 200 tumor regions, under 85 matched nontumor lung samples and roughly 50 PBMC samples obtained at surgery. The full study reports these points: Only 14 patients were included in the comparisons of baseline and follow-up blood repertoires. Ubiquitous expanded tumor TCRs showed up in blood more often at tumor resection than at routine follow-up. Confirming at a functional level the hypothesis that regional TCRs recognize regional mutations was considered to require additional single-cell paired TCR alpha and beta sequencing.

Library preparation used 5' RACE. The sequencing machine was a NextSeq 500. To allow correction of PCR and sequencing errors, the TCR library protocol tagged every TCR cDNA molecule with a unique molecular identifier. On the authors' methods: Decombinator tools were used for TCR identification, UMI-based error correction and CDR3 extraction. TCRs above a frequency of 2 per 1,000, corresponding to the top 1% of the tumor frequency distribution, were defined as expanded. Each repertoire was subsampled 100 times to 5,000 TCRs, after which Renyi diversity was computed with the R vegan package. CDR3 similarity networks were constructed using string-kernel similarity of amino acid triplets, with links drawn between CDR3s whose pairwise similarity was above 0.82. TCRdb passed the public sequencing reads through fastp at Q25 and MiXCR, retaining productive beta sequences. One record per CDR3 amino acid sequence lists the most common genes and DNA. For this entry, the V and J calls and clone size follow TCRdb and not the study's own pipeline. This sample lists roughly 26,000 distinct CDR3 sequences; 4.5% to 7.5% were detected once. Clones ranked in the top ten supply under 25% of the sample.

The specimen was PBMCs, collected at follow-up. The source of this sequence is a male donor with early-stage non-small cell lung cancer.

In nucleotide form, the sequence is TGTGCCAACAGTCTTCTAGCGGGGGGTTACAATGAGCAGTTCTTC. Translated, it reads CANSLLAGGYNEQFF. The V and J genes are TRBV6-2 or TRBV6-3 and TRBJ2-1, with 11 central nucleotides matching TRBD2. Sequences MNHEY (CDR1) and SVGEGT (CDR2) are obtained from the germline V gene. The CDR3 runs 15 amino acids, cysteine and phenylalanine included. Only the CDR3 DNA stays, 45 bases, in frame from base 1.